One and the same sample provided the 2 T cell receptor beta chains below, sequenced in a study of blood T cell repertoires in COVID-19. The repertoire was sequenced with immunoSEQ multiplex PCR; TCRdb's copy has only in-frame clones and lacks some. The table records around 130,000 clones, roughly four fifths of them present only once. The material sequenced was peripheral blood. These receptors were collected from a man in his forties with active or convalescent COVID-19.

This clone was counted once. The chain employs TRBV12-3 or TRBV12-4 and TRBJ2-7, with 9 bases matching TRBD1. The V gene end was trimmed by 5 bases and the J gene end by 5 bases; junction bases not matched to a gene: 4. This CDR3 has 13 residues. The CDR3, as DNA: TGTGCCAGCAGTCGGGACAGGGCCCACGAGCAGTACTTC. This gives the protein CASSRDRAHEQYF.

The chain links TRBV5-1 to TRBJ1-1, with TRBD1 identical over 8 bases. Germline CDR1 and CDR2: SGHRS and YFSETQ. This CDR3 spans 16 amino acids. The ends lost 6 bases at V and 5 bases at J; junction bases unmatched: 15. The CDR3 DNA is TGCGCCAGCAAAAAAGGTAGCGGACAGGGTCGGACTGAAGCTTTCTTT. Encoded protein: CASKKGSGQGRTEAFF.